Listed here are 32 T cell receptor beta chains from one sample, sequenced in a study of T cell responses to AZD1222 COVID-19 vaccine (dated by TCRdb to 2020 to 2022). Library construction relied on the immunoSEQ multiplex PCR assay. Here the immuneACCESS table is served through TCRdb, limited to in-frame sequences with V and J called. Missing clones are a known gap in these copies; in checked studies unresolved V genes cover under half, and the rest lacks a known reason. The sample yields roughly 62,000 clones; roughly 70% were counted once. The ten largest make up about 14% of the sample. The meaning of the sample's time point label: baseline before first vaccination. This material consisted of peripheral blood, taken on day 0 of AZD1222 vaccination. Receptors originate from an adult in good health.

This clone appeared a single time. The CDR3 coding sequence is TGTGCCAGCAGCGGACGGTACTTC. This gives the protein CASSGRYF. The chain recombines TRBV12-3 or TRBV12-4 with TRBJ2-5; D is uncertain. Trimming left V 6 bases short and J 13 bases short, with 6 bases between. This CDR3 has 8 residues.

This clone appeared a single time. This rearrangement joins TRBV5-4 to TRBJ1-2; D possibly corresponds to TRBD1 (5 bases). Trimming took off 0 bases at V and 4 bases at J, with 13 bases between the two ends. This CDR3 is 15 amino acids long. Per the germline V gene, CDR1 is SGHNT and CDR2 is YYREEE (reference sequence). The CDR3 coding sequence is TGTGCCAGCAGCTTGGCTAGGGACGGGAGCTATGGCTACACCTTC. Translated, it gives CASSLARDGSYGYTF. Supplemented by reference TRBV5-4 and TRBJ1-2, the full variable domain reads ETGVTQSPTHLIKTRGQQVTLRCSSQSGHNTVSWYQQALGQGPQFIFQYYREEENGRGNFPPRFSGLQFPNYSSELNVNALELDDSALYLCASSLARDGSYGYTFGSGTRLTVV.

This rearrangement joins TRBV7-2 to TRBJ1-4; 7 bases line up with TRBD1. Trimming took 5 bases from V and 8 from J; bases not matched to a gene: 14. The CDR3 sequence is 16 residues long. Germline lookup yields CDR1 SGHTA and CDR2 FQGNSA. DNA of the CDR3: TGTGCCAGCAGCCTACAGGGGTCCGGCTATGGAGAAAAACTGTTTTTT. This sequence encodes CASSLQGSGYGEKLFF.

The chain couples TRBV27 to TRBJ1-1; D unclear. The CDR3 has 12 residues. Trimming took 7 bases from V and 7 from J, leaving 13 bases between them. The germline V gene encodes CDR1 MNHEY and CDR2 SMNVEV (reference sequence). In nucleotides, the CDR3 is TGTGCCAGCAAGGCGGGGAGAGGTGAAGCTTTCTTT. This translates into CASKAGRGEAFF.

This clone has more than one count but fewer than ten. This chain links TRBV5-8 with TRBJ1-5; D uncertain. This CDR3 spans 14 amino acids. V lost 0 bases to trimming and J lost 9 bases, with 13 bases between them. CDR1 and CDR2 (germline): SGHTS, YDEGEE. CDR3 bases: TGTGCCAGCAGCTTGGCCGGTTCGGGATCGCCCCAGCATTTT. Translated, it gives CASSLAGSGSPQHF. The variable domain in full, with the rest retrieved from reference TRBV5-8 and TRBJ1-5, is EAGVTQSPTHLIKTRGQQATLRCSPISGHTSVYWYQQALGLGLQFLLWYDEGEERNRGNFPPRFSGRQFPNYSSELNVNALELEDSALYLCASSLAGSGSPQHFGDGTRLSIL.

This chain joins TRBV19 and TRBJ1-6, with D possibly TRBD1 on 5 matching bases. Per germline, CDR1 LNHDA and CDR2 SQIVND (reference sequence). V lost 2 bases, J lost 8 bases, and 16 bases lay in between. This CDR3 is built from 16 residues. This CDR3 is CASSIRGAGRDSPLHF. The DNA of the CDR3 is TGTGCCAGTAGTATACGAGGGGCAGGGCGGGATTCACCCCTCCACTTT.

CDR3 DNA sequence: TGTGCCAGCAGCGTAACAGGGACCGGGGAGCTGTTTTTT. Translated: CASSVTGTGELFF. V gene TRBV9 combines with J gene TRBJ2-2, with D maybe TRBD1 (6 bases). Between the trimmed V and J ends, which lost 1 base and 5 bases, there was a span of 6 bases. Germline CDR1 SGDLS, CDR2 YYNGEE. CDR3 length: 13 amino acids.

The chain combines TRBV5-1 with TRBJ2-3; D might be TRBD2 (6 bases). The CDR3 is made up of 15 amino acids. Trimming removed 4 bases at V and 6 bases at J, with 18 bases between. The V gene's germline CDR1 is SGHRS and CDR2 YFSETQ. The CDR3 protein is CASSRSGPGLDTQYF. In DNA, the CDR3 is TGCGCCAGCAGCCGCAGCGGGCCCGGGTTGGATACGCAGTATTTT.

The CDR3 sequence: CASSQRGIAGGLTGELFF. CDR3 DNA sequence: TGCGCCAGCAGCCAACGAGGGATAGCGGGGGGACTGACCGGGGAGCTGTTTTTT. The V and J genes are TRBV4-3 and TRBJ2-2, with 10 bases lining up with TRBD2. The CDR3 runs to 18 residues. Germline V gives CDR1 LGHNA, CDR2 YSLEER. V lost 2 bases, J lost 5 bases, and 11 bases stayed unmatched.

The V gene is TRBV25-1, the J gene TRBJ1-3; weak D call: TRBD1 (5 bases). Trimming cost V 3 bases and J 0 bases, with 6 bases left between them. Germline lookup yields CDR1 MGHDK and CDR2 SYGVNS. This CDR3 is built from 14 residues. The CDR3 nucleotides are TGTGCCAGCAGTGAGGGGGGCTCTGGAAACACCATATATTTT. This translates into CASSEGGSGNTIYF.

The chain combines TRBV27 with TRBJ1-5; D is ambiguous. The CDR3 is made up of 14 amino acids. Per the germline V gene, CDR1 is MNHEY and CDR2 is SMNVEV (reference sequence). V was pared by 3 bases and J by 4 bases, with 10 bases between. Here the CDR3 reads CASSFLGSNQPQHF. The CDR3 bases are TGTGCCAGCAGTTTTTTGGGTTCTAATCAGCCCCAGCATTTT.

V is TRBV3-1 (or the pseudogene TRBV3-2) and J is TRBJ2-7, with 10 bases lining up with TRBD1. V lost 4 bases and J lost 2; bases outside the gene matches: 8. Germline V gene sequence: CDR1 LGHDT, CDR2 YNNKEL (reference sequence). The CDR3 runs 16 residues. CDR3 in amino acids: CASSLNTGTGAYEQYF. The CDR3 DNA reads as TGTGCCAGCAGCCTAAACACCGGGACAGGGGCCTACGAGCAGTACTTC.

This chain uses TRBV4-1 with TRBJ1-3, with unresolved D. The CDR3 spans 17 residues. Germline V gene lookup returns CDR1 MGHRA and CDR2 YSYEKL. Trimming removed 0 bases at V and 0 bases at J, with 12 bases between. The CDR3 sequence is CASSQDRVGFSGNTIYF. CDR3 sequence (DNA): TGCGCCAGCAGCCAAGATAGGGTGGGCTTCTCTGGAAACACCATATATTTT.

The chain joins TRBV3-1 (or the pseudogene TRBV3-2) to TRBJ2-3, with TRBD2 identical over 13 bases. V was pared by 4 bases and J by 1 base, with 11 bases of the junction left unmatched. Germline lookup yields CDR1 LGHDT and CDR2 YNNKEL (reference sequence). The CDR3 has 19 residues. The CDR3 sequence: CASSRLLAGGPRGTDTQYF. The CDR3 DNA reads TGTGCCAGCAGCCGACTACTAGCGGGGGGGCCGAGGGGCACAGATACGCAGTATTTT.

The chain recombines TRBV6-5 with TRBJ1-5; D call uncertain. CDR1 and CDR2 (germline): MNHEY, SVGAGI. The CDR3 runs 13 residues. The germline V and J ends were trimmed by 1 base and 4 bases, with 5 bases remaining between them. The CDR3 region has the DNA TGTGCCAGCAGTTACTTCCCGAATCAGCCCCAGCATTTT. Translating it yields CASSYFPNQPQHF.

CDR3 residues: CASSRTGSHYGYTF. The CDR3 DNA follows: TGTGCCAGCAGTCGGACGGGATCCCACTATGGCTACACCTTC. The V gene is TRBV6-5, the J gene TRBJ1-2; no clear D gene. Germline lookup yields CDR1 MNHEY and CDR2 SVGAGI. This CDR3 spans 14 amino acids. V was trimmed by 5 bases and J by 3 bases, leaving 13 bases between them.

This sequence joins TRBV21-1 and TRBJ1-5. TRBV21-1 is termed a pseudogene. The CDR3 has 15 residues. The CDR3 DNA follows: TGTGCCAGCAGCAAAGATTTCATGCTCAATCAGCCCCAGCATTTT. Encoded protein: CASSKDFMLNQPQHF.

Comments on this clone: Germline and junction disagree at one end, which may indicate a read error. V is TRBV7-7 and J is TRBJ1-4; perhaps TRBD1 as D (5 bases). The CDR3 totals 15 residues. Germline loops: CDR1 SSHAT, CDR2 FNYEAQ (reference sequence). The DNA of the CDR3 is TGTGCTAGCAGCTTAGCGCAAGGGGAGGGAGAAAAACTGTTTTTT. Translating it yields CASSLAQGEGEKLFF. Full variable domain (remainder filled in from reference TRBV7-7 and TRBJ1-4): GAGVSQSPRYKVTKRGQDVTLRCDPISSHATLYWYQQALGQGPEFLTYFNYEAQPDKSGLPSDRFSAERPEGSISTLTIQRTEQRDSAMYRCASSLAQGEGEKLFFGSGTQLSVL.

As concerns this clone: The same CDR3 arises from other DNA sequences in this sample as well. The rearrangement links TRBV7-2 to TRBJ2-7, with D hard to call. Trimming removed 2 bases at V and 0 bases at J, with 5 bases between. Germline CDR1 SGHTA, CDR2 FQGNSA. The CDR3 covers 13 residues. CDR3 in DNA: TGTGCCAGCAGCTTACCCAGCTCCTACGAGCAGTACTTC. This sequence encodes CASSLPSSYEQYF.

The chain couples TRBV7-9 to TRBJ1-5; TRBD1 might be the D (6 bases). Germline V CDR1 and CDR2: SEHNR, FQNEAQ (reference sequence). The germline V and J ends were trimmed by 11 bases and 5 bases, with 16 bases remaining between them. This CDR3 spans 13 amino acids. CDR3 sequence reads: CAVTRGPDQPQHF. The CDR3 DNA reads TGTGCCGTAACCCGGGGGCCCGATCAGCCCCAGCATTTT.

V and J are TRBV5-6 and TRBJ2-3, with D hard to call. With 3 bases removed from V and 2 bases from J, the gap between germline ends came to 13 bases. This CDR3 is 15 amino acids long. CDR1 and CDR2 (germline): SGHDT, YYEEEE. CDR3 in amino acids: CASSWSPTSTDTQYF. The CDR3 nucleotides read TGTGCCAGCAGCTGGTCCCCGACCTCCACAGATACGCAGTATTTT. The whole variable domain, filled in from reference TRBV5-6 and TRBJ2-3, reads DAGVTQSPTHLIKTRGQQVTLRCSPKSGHDTVSWYQQALGQGPQFIFQYYEEEERQRGNFPDRFSGHQFPNYSSELNVNALLLGDSALYLCASSWSPTSTDTQYFGPGTRLTVL.

The chain employs TRBV9 and TRBJ1-1; 8 bases align to TRBD1. The CDR3 has 15 residues. The germline gives CDR1 SGDLS, CDR2 YYNGEE. Germline trimming cut 0 bases from V and 5 bases from J; bases unmatched to any gene: 6. The CDR3 DNA reads as TGTGCCAGCAGCGTAGGTACAGGGGGTGGGACTGAAGCTTTCTTT. Protein: CASSVGTGGGTEAFF. The whole variable domain, filled in from reference TRBV9 and TRBJ1-1, reads DSGVTQTPKHLITATGQRVTLRCSPRSGDLSVYWYQQSLDQGLQFLIQYYNGEERAKGNILERFSAQQFPDLHSELNLSSLELGDSALYFCASSVGTGGGTEAFFGQGTRLTVV.

As DNA, the CDR3 is TGTGCCACCAGCAGAGCGCCAGGGGTTGAAGCTTTCTTT. This sequence encodes CATSRAPGVEAFF. The chain joins TRBV15 to TRBJ1-1; possible D gene TRBD1, 6 bases. Per the germline V gene, CDR1 is LNHNV and CDR2 is YYDKDF (reference sequence). There are 13 residues in the CDR3. Trimming took 1 base from V and 7 from J, leaving 10 bases between them.

The gene calls are TRBV7-3 and TRBJ2-6; D is possibly TRBD2 (6 bases). V was shortened by 5 bases and J by 2 bases, with 13 bases between the two germline ends. Per germline, CDR1 SGHTA and CDR2 FQGTGA. The CDR3 runs 16 residues. The DNA for the CDR3 is TGTGCCAGCAGCCCCGGAGGGACGGCTGGGGCCAACGTCCTGACTTTC. It yields the protein CASSPGGTAGANVLTF.

V usage is TRBV10-3 and J usage is TRBJ2-1, with 8 positions matching TRBD1. V lost 7 bases, J lost 7 bases, and 6 bases stayed unmatched. Germline assignment: CDR1 ENHRY and CDR2 SYGVKD. CDR3 length: 13 residues. This CDR3 is CAITLGDRNEQFF. In nucleotides, the CDR3 is TGTGCCATCACCTTGGGGGACAGGAATGAGCAGTTCTTC.

The chain joins TRBV11-2 to TRBJ1-5; D is unresolved. Trimming removed 3 bases from V and 0 bases from J, with 6 bases in between. Germline values: CDR1 SGHAT, CDR2 FQNNGV. This CDR3 comprises 14 residues. The CDR3 nucleotides are TGTGCCAGCAGCTTCAGTGGTAGCAATCAGCCCCAGCATTTT. It yields the protein CASSFSGSNQPQHF.

V and J are TRBV28 and TRBJ1-1; D is ambiguous. Germline lookup yields CDR1 MDHEN and CDR2 SYDVKM. This CDR3 is 15 amino acids long. V was pared by 8 bases and J by 0 bases, with 16 bases between. As DNA, the CDR3 is TGTGCCAGCCCCGTCATCGCCGGGATGAACACTGAAGCTTTCTTT. As protein: CASPVIAGMNTEAFF. Supplemented by reference TRBV28 and TRBJ1-1, the full variable domain reads DVKVTQSSRYLVKRTGEKVFLECVQDMDHENMFWYRQDPGLGLRLIYFSYDVKMKEKGDIPEGYSVSREKKERFSLILESASTNQTSMYLCASPVIAGMNTEAFFGQGTRLTVV.

The V call is TRBV19, the J call TRBJ2-1, with TRBD2 matching over 13 bases. CDR3 length equals 15 residues. Germline CDR1 and CDR2: LNHDA and SQIVND (reference sequence). V trimming: 5 bases; J trimming: 7 bases; junction bases outside the gene matches: 5. Here the CDR3 DNA reads TGTGCCAGTAGTTCGGGACTAGCGGGGTTTAATGAGCAGTTCTTC. Its translation: CASSSGLAGFNEQFF.

The V gene is TRBV27, the J gene TRBJ2-3; tentative D call: TRBD2 (5 bases). The V end lost 7 bases, the J end lost 6 bases, and 14 bases lay between the germline ends. This CDR3 has 13 residues. Germline V gene sequence: CDR1 MNHEY, CDR2 SMNVEV (reference sequence). CDR3 sequence (DNA): TGTGCCAGCATTCTGAGGGAAGGGGATACGCAGTATTTT. This gives the protein CASILREGDTQYF.

This clone was seen a single time. J is TRBJ1-4 and V is TRBV12-3 or TRBV12-4; perhaps TRBD1 as D (6 bases). Trimming removed 5 bases at V and 5 bases at J, with 9 bases between. The CDR3 loop spans 13 amino acids. Written as DNA, the CDR3 is TGTGCCAGCAGTCCCGACAGGAATGAAAAACTGTTTTTT. This sequence encodes CASSPDRNEKLFF.

This rearrangement joins TRBV2 to TRBJ1-1; 7 bases line up with TRBD1. This CDR3 comprises 14 residues. Germline CDR1 and CDR2: SNHLY and FYNNEI. V dropped 7 bases and J dropped 5; count of bases not matched to a gene: 10. The CDR3 nucleotides read TGTGCCAGCACCTCACAGGGGTCGGGAACTGAAGCTTTCTTT. This encodes CASTSQGSGTEAFF. The full variable domain, with the rest looked up from reference TRBV2 and TRBJ1-1, is EPEVTQTPSHQVTQMGQEVILRCVPISNHLYFYWYRQILGQKVEFLVSFYNNEISEKSEIFDDQFSVERPDGSNFTLKIRSTKLEDSAMYFCASTSQGSGTEAFFGQGTRLTVV.

CDR3 sequence reads: CASAEGGYGYTF. The CDR3 DNA follows: TGTGCCAGCGCAGAAGGGGGCTATGGCTACACCTTC. V usage is TRBV5-8 and J usage is TRBJ1-2; TRBD1 might be the D (6 bases). Per germline, CDR1 SGHTS and CDR2 YDEGEE. Deletions cut 7 bases from V and 4 bases from J, with 11 bases between. The CDR3 has 12 residues.